This record covers a single TCR beta chain. This entry is derived from a study of blood T cell repertoires in COVID-19. Study background: From the United States, Italy and Spain came samples of acute and convalescent COVID-19. PBMCs, B-cell-depleted T cells, or T cells were the source of the cDNA or gDNA that made up the material.

Original methodology: Amplified reference gene primers provided the basis for estimating nucleated cell counts. Measured with immunoSEQ multiplex PCR; TCRdb has only the in-frame clones, and not every one. V, J and clone size are those of that table, while D and trimming were read from the DNA. The sample yields about 89,000 clones, 90% to 95% seen once. The CDR3 loop spans 14 amino acids. Germline V lookup: CDR1 MGHDK, CDR2 SYGVNS. V lost 8 bases and J lost 2, with 10 bases in between. This clonotype was sampled from a human donor with active COVID-19. The donor label of this sample is uncertain. V gene TRBV25-1 combines with J gene TRBJ2-6; possibly TRBD1 for D (5 bases). The specimen sequenced was peripheral blood. The CDR3 sequence is CASPREAGANVLTF. Here the CDR3 DNA reads TGTGCCAGCCCCAGGGAAGCTGGGGCCAACGTCCTGACTTTC. The whole variable domain, remainder taken from reference TRBV25-1 and TRBJ2-6, is EADIYQTPRYLVIGTGKKITLECSQTMGHDKMYWYQQDPGMELHLIHYSYGVNSTEKGDLSSESTVSRIRTEHFPLTLESARPSHTSQYLCASPREAGANVLTFGAGSRLTVL.